The 18 T cell receptor beta chains reported below all come from one sample, sequenced in a study of Graves' ophthalmopathy and Graves' hyperthyroidism. From RNA, the CDR3 regions of TCR beta chains were amplified and sequenced. The workflow started with a first-round RT-PCR run with HTBI primers and then moved on to a second-round multiplex PCR. Each CDR3 protein is one row after TCRdb ran MiXCR on the multiplex PCR reads. The table records roughly 300,000 distinct CDR3 sequences, roughly a sixth of them present only once. Sequenced input: peripheral blood. The origin of the receptors is an adult man with Graves' ophthalmopathy.

This clonotype came up many times. V and J are TRBV12-3 or TRBV12-4 and TRBJ2-7, with 15 bases fitting TRBD2. V was pared by 3 bases and J by 2 bases, with 2 bases of the junction left unmatched. The CDR3 has 16 amino acids. This chain's CDR3 is CASSFRTSGGAYEQYF. CDR3 DNA sequence: TGTGCCAGCAGTTTTCGGACTAGCGGGGGGGCCTACGAGCAGTACTTC.

Many counts were recorded for this clonotype. V and J are TRBV6-2 or TRBV6-3 and TRBJ2-5; D is possibly TRBD2 (6 bases). The CDR3 is made up of 16 amino acids. The V end lost 2 bases, the J end lost 0 bases, and 13 bases lay between the germline ends. The germline V gene has CDR1 MNHEY and CDR2 SVGEGT. CDR3 residues: CASSYGVAVYQETQYF. The CDR3 DNA follows: TGTGCCAGCAGTTACGGGGTAGCGGTGTACCAAGAGACCCAGTACTTC.

CDR3 DNA: TGTGCCAGCAGCTTAGTTACGGCGGGAACGTCTCCCGGGGAGCTGTTTTTT. It specifies CASSLVTAGTSPGELFF. J is TRBJ2-2 and V is TRBV7-8, with a possible D match to TRBD2 (6 bases). The germline V gene has CDR1 SGHVS and CDR2 FQNEAQ. This CDR3 contains 17 residues. Trimming pared 1 base from V and 6 bases from J, leaving 18 bases between.

This clonotype has ten or more counts. The rearrangement links TRBV11-1 to TRBJ1-2; D is uncertain. This CDR3 is built from 15 residues. Germline loops: CDR1 SGHAT, CDR2 FQDESV (reference sequence). V was clipped by 5 bases and J by 4 bases, with 17 bases between them. DNA of the CDR3: TGTGCCAGCAGCCCACTAAGGACCGGTCCCTATGGCTACACCTTC. Translated, it gives CASSPLRTGPYGYTF.

This clonotype was seen at least ten times. J is TRBJ2-7 and V is TRBV25-1; 7 bases map to TRBD2. V shed 5 bases and J 2 bases; nucleotides not matched to a gene: 6. This CDR3 region has 14 residues. Germline loops: CDR1 MGHDK, CDR2 SYGVNS. DNA of the CDR3: TGTGCCAGCAGTAGCGGGATATTTCCCTACGAGCAGTACTTC. The encoded protein is CASSSGIFPYEQYF.

This clonotype has a count of ten or more. The rearrangement uses TRBV7-3 and TRBJ2-1; tentatively, D is TRBD2 (6 bases). Trimming left V 5 bases short and J 2 bases short, with 13 bases between. This CDR3 contains 15 residues. Germline CDR1 is SGHTA and CDR2 is FQGTGA. CDR3 sequence (DNA): TGTGCCAGCAGCCCTCGGGTAGCGGCCTACAATGAGCAGTTCTTC. Its protein product is CASSPRVAAYNEQFF. The full variable domain, in which reference TRBV7-3 and TRBJ2-1 provide the parts outside the CDR3, is GAGVSQTPSNKVTEKGKYVELRCDPISGHTALYWYRQSLGQGPEFLIYFQGTGAADDSGLPNDRFFAVRPEGSVSTLKIQRTERGDSAVYLCASSPRVAAYNEQFFGPGTRLTVL.

This clonotype was counted many times. A much larger clone differs from this one at a single base, so this may be a read error. The V call is TRBV7-2, the J call TRBJ2-7, with TRBD2 identical over 9 bases. After removal of 1 base from V and 5 bases from J, the junction contained 6 bases not matched to a gene. The germline gives CDR1 SGHTA, CDR2 FQGNSA. This CDR3 region has 15 residues. The CDR3 coding sequence is TGTGCCAGCAGCTTAGGAGGACTAGCGTCGAACGAGCAGTACTTC. It codes for CASSLGGLASNEQYF.

This clonotype was observed at least ten times. V is TRBV28 and J is TRBJ1-2; D remains unclear. The CDR3 spans 12 residues. The ends were cut back, 2 bases at V and 8 bases at J, with 9 bases in the middle. Germline V gives CDR1 MDHEN, CDR2 SYDVKM. CDR3 sequence: CASSLRTWGYTF. The CDR3 DNA is TGTGCCAGCAGTTTAAGGACGTGGGGCTACACCTTC.

This clonotype occurred many times. CDR3 DNA sequence: TGTGCCACCAGTGGTTGGGATGGGACCCCCGAAGCGGGGGCCAACGTCCTGACTTTC. This codes for CATSGWDGTPEAGANVLTF. The chain recombines TRBV24-1 with TRBJ2-6, with D perhaps assigned TRBD1 or TRBD2 (5 bases each). V was clipped by 5 bases and J by 4 bases, with 23 bases between them. From germline, CDR1 is KGHDR and CDR2 SFDVKD. The CDR3 spans 19 residues.

This clonotype came up many times. The chain is built from TRBV11-2 and TRBJ2-7; tentatively, D is TRBD2 (5 bases). The germline V gene encodes CDR1 SGHAT and CDR2 FQNNGV. The CDR3 covers 15 residues. The ends were cut back, 1 base at V and 3 bases at J, with 13 bases in the middle. DNA for the CDR3: TGTGCCAGCAGCTTAGTGGCGGACTTAAACTACGAGCAGTACTTC. Amino acid sequence: CASSLVADLNYEQYF.

This clonotype was picked up many times. The V and J genes are TRBV20-1 and TRBJ1-5, with D hard to call. This CDR3 region has 17 residues. V was shortened by 0 bases and J by 3 bases, with 18 bases between the two germline ends. Looked up from germline, CDR1 is DFQATT and CDR2 is SNEGSKA (reference sequence). CDR3 amino acids: CSARDRSSTPYNQPQHF. The CDR3 region has the DNA TGCAGTGCTAGAGATCGAAGTTCCACCCCCTACAATCAGCCCCAGCATTTT.

This clonotype was found many times. This CDR3 is CSAVWLGELFF. The CDR3 DNA reads as TGCAGTGCGGTGTGGTTGGGGGAGCTGTTTTTT. J is TRBJ2-2 and V is TRBV20-1; D gene ambiguous. Germline lookup yields CDR1 DFQATT and CDR2 SNEGSKA (reference sequence). With 6 bases removed from V and 8 bases from J, the gap between germline ends came to 10 bases. CDR3 length: 11 residues.

V and J are TRBV20-1 and TRBJ2-7, with TRBD2 matching over 10 bases. The germline V gene has CDR1 DFQATT and CDR2 SNEGSKA (reference sequence). V shed 1 base, J shed 3 bases, and the junction held 3 bases outside the gene matches. The CDR3 length is 14 residues. Here the CDR3 reads CSARVIAGGYEQYF. The CDR3 region has the DNA TGCAGTGCTAGAGTGATAGCGGGAGGCTACGAGCAGTACTTC.

This clonotype has ten or more counts. The chain recombines TRBV20-1 with TRBJ2-5, with D maybe TRBD2 (6 bases). Germline V gene data show CDR1 as DFQATT and CDR2 as SNEGSKA (reference sequence). The CDR3 has 13 amino acids. Trimming shortened V by 3 bases and J by 4 bases, and 12 bases separated the two germline ends. The CDR3 DNA follows: TGCAGTGCTAGGGCCGTCGGGAGAGAGACCCAGTACTTC. Protein sequence: CSARAVGRETQYF.

This clonotype showed up many times. The rearrangement joins TRBV11-2 to TRBJ2-5; a weak D match, TRBD2 (5 bases). V was clipped by 5 bases and J by 4 bases, with 11 bases between them. The CDR3 is 13 amino acids. The germline V gene encodes CDR1 SGHAT and CDR2 FQNNGV. The CDR3 sequence: CASSQRVRETQYF. The DNA of the CDR3 is TGTGCCAGCAGCCAGAGGGTGAGAGAGACCCAGTACTTC.

This clonotype appeared many times. The rearrangement links TRBV3-1 to TRBJ1-2, with TRBD1 matching over 9 bases. With 1 base clipped from V and 8 bases from J, the junction kept 5 bases outside the gene matches. CDR3 length: 14 residues. Germline values: CDR1 LGHDT, CDR2 YNNKEL (reference sequence). The CDR3 DNA reads as TGTGCCAGCAGCCAAGGGGGACAGGGTCGCGGCTACACCTTC. This gives the protein CASSQGGQGRGYTF.

This clonotype appeared many times. The V and J genes are TRBV20-1 and TRBJ2-7; TRBD2 matches at 9 bases. This CDR3 is 13 amino acids long. The germline CDR1 and CDR2 sequences are DFQATT and SNEGSKA (reference sequence). V lost 2 bases, J lost 3 bases, and 2 bases stayed unmatched. CDR3 in DNA: TGCAGTGCTAGACTAGCGGGATTCTACGAGCAGTACTTC. Its protein is CSARLAGFYEQYF.

This clonotype was detected ten times or more. The CDR3 DNA is TGTGCCAGCAGTCTACGGGACAGGGGTATTGATAAGTACTTC. It is translated as CASSLRDRGIDKYF. The V gene is TRBV12-3 or TRBV12-4, the J gene TRBJ2-7, with 10 bases fitting TRBD1. The CDR3 totals 14 residues. The V segment lost 5 bases and the J segment 11 bases; nucleotides outside the gene matches: 12.